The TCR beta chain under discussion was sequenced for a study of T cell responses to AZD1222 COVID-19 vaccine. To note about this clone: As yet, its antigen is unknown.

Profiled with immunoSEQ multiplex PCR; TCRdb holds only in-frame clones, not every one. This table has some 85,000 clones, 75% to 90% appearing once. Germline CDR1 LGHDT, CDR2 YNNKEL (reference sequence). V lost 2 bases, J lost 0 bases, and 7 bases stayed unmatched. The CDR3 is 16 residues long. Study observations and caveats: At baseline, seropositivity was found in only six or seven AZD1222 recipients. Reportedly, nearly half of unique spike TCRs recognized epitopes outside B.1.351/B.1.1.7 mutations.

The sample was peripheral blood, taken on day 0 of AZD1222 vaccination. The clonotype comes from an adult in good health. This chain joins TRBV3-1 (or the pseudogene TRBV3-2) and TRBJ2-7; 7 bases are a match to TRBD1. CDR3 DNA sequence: TGTGCCAGCAGCCAACACGGGACAGCTAGCTCCTACGAGCAGTACTTC. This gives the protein CASSQHGTASSYEQYF.